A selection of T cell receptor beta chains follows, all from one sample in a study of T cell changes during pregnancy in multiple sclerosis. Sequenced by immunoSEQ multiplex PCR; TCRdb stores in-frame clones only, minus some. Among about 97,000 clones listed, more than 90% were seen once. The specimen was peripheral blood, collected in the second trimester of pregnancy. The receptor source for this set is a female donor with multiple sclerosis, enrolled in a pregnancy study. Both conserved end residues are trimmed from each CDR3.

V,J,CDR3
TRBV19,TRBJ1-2,ASADSGGYGYT
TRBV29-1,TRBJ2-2,SVASRHTNTGELF
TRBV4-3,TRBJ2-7,ASSSGTGSYEQY
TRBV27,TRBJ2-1,ASRGSYPSSYNEQF
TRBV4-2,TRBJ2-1,ASSQEVITGTSGSLYNEQF
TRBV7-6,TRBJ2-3,ATMDRAGTDTQY
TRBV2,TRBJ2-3,ASRQGVADTQY
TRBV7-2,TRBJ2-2,ASSLAGTSGRGGTGELF
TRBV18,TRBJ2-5,ASSPMLAGQETQY
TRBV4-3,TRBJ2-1,ASSQDPSSYNEQF
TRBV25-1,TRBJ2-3,ASSPGVLADTQY
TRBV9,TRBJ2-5,ASSVGTSLETQY
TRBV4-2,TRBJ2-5,ASSQLGGEYGETQY
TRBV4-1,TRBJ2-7,ASSQGTDLGEQY
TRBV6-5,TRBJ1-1,ASSVGQGAVGAF
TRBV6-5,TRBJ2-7,ASSYGSGSQY
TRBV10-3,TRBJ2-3,AIKGQGVDTQY
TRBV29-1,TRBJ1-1,SGRQVTEAF
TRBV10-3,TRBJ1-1,AISGGSLTGLNTEAF
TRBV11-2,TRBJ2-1,ASSLLVASSYNEQF
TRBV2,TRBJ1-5,ASSASDIRPQH
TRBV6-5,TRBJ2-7,ASRPRGGGYEQY
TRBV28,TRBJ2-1,ASSHTAGTSNRYNEQF
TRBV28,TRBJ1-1,ASSALQGSGTEAF
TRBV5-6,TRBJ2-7,ASSTISSLVDYEQY
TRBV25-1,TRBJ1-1,ASRSTGDTEAF
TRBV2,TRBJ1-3,ASGRDGNTIY
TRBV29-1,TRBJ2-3,SARTGWRDTQY
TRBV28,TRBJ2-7,ASSFPTGITYEQY
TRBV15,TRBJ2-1,ATSRGQMQF
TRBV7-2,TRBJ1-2,ASSGNRVGYT